The 14 T cell receptor beta chains reported below all come from one sample, sequenced in a study of blood T cell repertoires in COVID-19. Profiled with immunoSEQ multiplex PCR; TCRdb holds only in-frame clones, not every one. The table lists approximately 350,000 clones, 89% of them singletons. Material for sequencing was peripheral blood. These TCRs come from a woman aged 25 to 39 with COVID-19, enrolled during active disease.

This chain links TRBV24-1 with TRBJ1-5; tentative D call: TRBD1 (6 bases). The germline CDR1 and CDR2 sequences are KGHDR and SFDVKD. V lost 4 bases to trimming and J lost 6 bases, with 12 bases between them. This CDR3 comprises 14 residues. The CDR3 loop is CATSDSRGSQPQHF. CDR3 nucleotides: TGTGCCACCAGTGACTCCAGGGGTTCTCAGCCCCAGCATTTT.

The rearrangement joins TRBV2 to TRBJ1-5, with D unresolved. Per the germline V gene, CDR1 is SNHLY and CDR2 is FYNNEI. The CDR3 is 14 amino acids. Trimming pared 3 bases from V and 0 bases from J, leaving 6 bases between. The CDR3 loop reads CASSESNSNQPQHF. The CDR3 coding sequence is TGTGCCAGCAGTGAGTCTAATAGCAATCAGCCCCAGCATTTT.

The chain recombines TRBV2 with TRBJ2-1; a possible D gene is TRBD2 (6 bases). CDR3 length equals 15 residues. Looked up from germline, CDR1 is SNHLY and CDR2 is FYNNEI. V was cut by 6 bases and J by 3 bases, with 15 bases left in between. CDR3 nucleotides: TGTGCCAGCAGGCCCAGACTAGATCGCTACAATGAGCAGTTCTTC. It codes for CASRPRLDRYNEQFF.

The sample holds a few counts of this clone. CDR3 loop: CASSYVGGSGQPQHF. The CDR3 region has the DNA TGTGCCAGCAGTTACGTCGGGGGTTCAGGACAGCCCCAGCATTTT. The V call is TRBV6-2 or TRBV6-3, the J call TRBJ1-5, with D perhaps TRBD1 (5 bases). Germline values: CDR1 MNHEY, CDR2 SVGEGT. Trimming cost V 2 bases and J 7 bases, with 15 bases left between them. CDR3 size: 15 residues.

The chain links TRBV2 to TRBJ1-2; 9 bases are shared with TRBD1. The CDR3 loop spans 15 amino acids. V was clipped by 3 bases and J by 4 bases; unmatched bases: 6. Looked up from germline, CDR1 is SNHLY and CDR2 is FYNNEI. For the CDR3, the DNA is TGTGCCAGCAGTGATTCCATGGGACAGGGCTATGGCTACACCTTC. Its translation: CASSDSMGQGYGYTF.

Written as DNA, the CDR3 is TGTGCCAGCAGTTCCTACGAGGGGGAGTCTGGGGCCAACGTCCTGACTTTC. Translation: CASSSYEGESGANVLTF. This chain connects TRBV6-4 to TRBJ2-6; maybe TRBD1 (6 bases). Trimming cost V 5 bases and J 1 base, with 15 bases left between them. The CDR3 is made up of 17 amino acids. CDR1 is MRHNA, CDR2 SNTAGT, per germline.

The chain recombines TRBV23-1 with TRBJ2-5; maybe TRBD1 (5 bases). TRBV23-1 is recorded as an ORF, its role being uncertain. Trimming shortened V by 1 base and J by 2 bases, and 11 bases separated the two germline ends. The CDR3 sequence is 15 residues long. The CDR3 reads CASSQCRVGQETQYF. The CDR3 DNA reads as TGCGCCAGCAGTCAATGCAGGGTGGGGCAAGAGACCCAGTACTTC.

The gene calls are TRBV9 and TRBJ1-4; 7 nucleotides agree with TRBD1. Trimming cost V 0 bases and J 14 bases; bases outside gene matches: 10. This CDR3 has 14 amino acids. CDR1 and CDR2 (germline): SGDLS, YYNGEE. Here the CDR3 DNA reads TGTGCCAGCAGCGTAGGACAGGGCCGCGCACCCCTGTTTTTT. It codes for CASSVGQGRAPLFF.

The V gene is TRBV19, the J gene TRBJ2-3; 7 bases map to TRBD1. CDR1 and CDR2 (germline): LNHDA, SQIVND (reference sequence). With V trimmed by 3 bases and J by 2 bases, 5 bases remained unmatched. The CDR3 consists of 15 residues. CDR3 sequence reads: CASSIGTAYTDTQYF. The CDR3 DNA is TGTGCCAGTAGTATCGGGACAGCTTACACAGATACGCAGTATTTT.

V usage is TRBV5-6 and J usage is TRBJ2-3; possible D gene TRBD2, 5 bases. CDR1 and CDR2 from the germline V gene are SGHDT and YYEEEE. The CDR3 covers 13 residues. Trimming left V 5 bases short and J 4 bases short, with 11 bases between. For the CDR3, the DNA is TGTGCCAGCAGATATAGCGCCCCAGATACGCAGTATTTT. Translating it yields CASRYSAPDTQYF.

The chain links TRBV2 to TRBJ2-1; maybe TRBD2 (5 bases). The CDR3 extends over 10 amino acids. The germline V and J ends were trimmed by 5 bases and 12 bases, with 8 bases remaining between them. Germline V CDR1 and CDR2: SNHLY, FYNNEI. The CDR3 reads CASSLASQFF. Written as DNA, the CDR3 is TGTGCCAGCAGTCTAGCATCGCAGTTCTTC.

V and J are TRBV5-6 and TRBJ2-1; D possibly corresponds to TRBD2 (5 bases). Germline V gene sequence: CDR1 SGHDT, CDR2 YYEEEE. V lost 2 bases to trimming and J lost 6 bases, with 6 bases between them. CDR3 length: 12 residues. CDR3 nucleotides: TGTGCCAGCAGCTTACTAGTCAATGAGCAGTTCTTC. This encodes CASSLLVNEQFF.

This chain uses TRBV24-1 with TRBJ1-2; D is unresolved. CDR3 length equals 13 residues. Germline loops: CDR1 KGHDR, CDR2 SFDVKD. V shed 3 bases and J shed 0 bases, with 4 bases lying between them. For the CDR3, the DNA is TGTGCCACCAGTGATGGAGCTAACTATGGCTACACCTTC. This translates into CATSDGANYGYTF.

This clone was recorded only once. This chain links TRBV6-2 or TRBV6-3 with TRBJ1-1; unclear D gene. The CDR3 sequence is 13 residues long. CDR1 MNHEY and CDR2 SVGEGT come from the germline V gene. Trimming stripped 5 bases from V and 3 bases from J, with 10 bases between. The CDR3 region is CASSPGLDTEAFF. For the CDR3, the DNA is TGTGCCAGCAGTCCCGGACTGGACACTGAAGCTTTCTTT.